These 16 T cell receptor beta chains were sequenced from one sample in a study of T cell changes during pregnancy in multiple sclerosis (dated by TCRdb to between 2017 and 2020). Library method: the immunoSEQ multiplex PCR assay. Drawn from immuneACCESS, this table holds only the in-frame rearrangements with V and J called that TCRdb kept. Clones are partly lost; checked studies trace under half to an unresolved V gene and leave the rest unexplained. The sample records about 45,000 clones, about 89% of which are singletons. Approximately 0.5% of the sample rests with the top ten. The material sequenced was CD4+ T cells from peripheral blood mononuclear cells, taken in the first trimester of pregnancy. The receptors were gathered from a female donor with multiple sclerosis, enrolled in a pregnancy study.

This clone was seen once. The V and J genes are TRBV6-1 and TRBJ2-1, with 12 positions matching TRBD2. Per the germline V gene, CDR1 is MNHNS and CDR2 is SASEGT. The J segment lost 6 bases and the V segment lost 1 base, leaving 7 bases of the junction unmatched. The CDR3 loop spans 17 amino acids. The CDR3 here is CASSEGVSSGRGNEQFF. The CDR3 coding sequence is TGTGCCAGCAGTGAAGGCGTATCTAGCGGGAGGGGCAATGAGCAGTTCTTC.

This chain connects TRBV19 to TRBJ2-7; D call uncertain. The CDR3 covers 11 residues. Germline values: CDR1 LNHDA, CDR2 SQIVND (reference sequence). The V end was cut by 6 bases, the J end by 3 bases, with 6 bases between. The CDR3 coding sequence is TGTGCCAGTAGGCTAGGCTACGAGCAGTACTTC. Protein: CASRLGYEQYF.

The chain recombines TRBV14 with TRBJ1-1; D is undetermined. Between the trimmed V and J ends, which lost 4 bases and 4 bases, there was a span of 13 bases. CDR1 and CDR2 (germline): SGHDN, FVKESK. The CDR3 totals 14 residues. CDR3 coding DNA: TGTGCCAGCAGCCGTCAAATTGGAGGCACTGAAGCTTTCTTT. Protein: CASSRQIGGTEAFF.

The rearrangement uses TRBV7-2 and TRBJ2-5, with 9 bases that match TRBD1. With 5 bases clipped from V and 7 bases from J, the junction kept 11 bases outside the gene matches. The germline V gene encodes CDR1 SGHTA and CDR2 FQGNSA. This CDR3 contains 15 residues. The CDR3 is CASSTSTGGGGTQYF. In nucleotides, the CDR3 is TGTGCCAGCAGCACATCGACAGGGGGGGGAGGGACCCAGTACTTC.

The chain has TRBV5-1 and TRBJ1-2, with D tentatively TRBD1 (5 bases). Germline V gives CDR1 SGHRS, CDR2 YFSETQ. This CDR3 region has 13 residues. V lost 4 bases and J lost 4, with 11 bases in between. CDR3 in amino acids: CASSLTGSYGYTF. As DNA, the CDR3 is TGCGCCAGCAGCCTTACAGGCTCCTATGGCTACACCTTC.

The chain joins TRBV6-5 to TRBJ2-7; TRBD2 matches 7 bases. Germline V gene lookup returns CDR1 MNHEY and CDR2 SVGAGI. The CDR3 is made up of 13 amino acids. With 2 bases clipped from V and 6 bases from J, the junction kept 4 bases outside the gene matches. The CDR3 DNA sequence: TGTGCCAGCAGTTACGTCCCGGGAGGCGAGCAGTACTTC. This encodes CASSYVPGGEQYF.

The chain is built from TRBV21-1 and TRBJ2-1; TRBD1, the table's D call, lacks a check against the DNA. TRBV21-1 is given as a pseudogene. The CDR3 sequence is 16 residues long. The CDR3 DNA reads as TGTGCCAGCAGCAAAGTCCAGGGACAGGGTGGGAGTGAGCAGTTCTTC. It codes for CASSKVQGQGGSEQFF.

The V and J genes are TRBV11-1 and TRBJ2-7, with TRBD2 identical over 11 bases. After removal of 3 bases from V and 6 bases from J, the junction contained 10 bases not matched to a gene. The CDR3 sequence is 16 residues long. Germline lookup yields CDR1 SGHAT and CDR2 FQDESV (reference sequence). The CDR3 is CASSLLAGGLGAEQYF. In nucleotides, the CDR3 is TGTGCCAGCAGCTTGTTAGCGGGAGGGCTTGGTGCCGAGCAGTACTTC. The variable domain in full, with the rest retrieved from reference TRBV11-1 and TRBJ2-7, is EAEVAQSPRYKITEKSQAVAFWCDPISGHATLYWYRQILGQGPELLVQFQDESVVDDSQLPKDRFSAERLKGVDSTLKIQPAELGDSAMYLCASSLLAGGLGAEQYFGPGTRLTVT.

V usage is TRBV9 and J usage is TRBJ1-3, with D possibly TRBD1 on 5 matching bases. V was shortened by 4 bases and J by 7 bases, with 12 bases between the two germline ends. The germline CDR1 and CDR2 sequences are SGDLS and YYNGEE. The CDR3 has 13 amino acids. CDR3 loop: CASSSFGGNTIYF. The CDR3 DNA sequence: TGTGCCAGCAGCTCCTTTGGGGGGAACACCATATATTTT.

J is TRBJ2-3 and V is TRBV11-2; 12 bases are shared with TRBD2. The CDR3 is made up of 12 amino acids. Per germline, CDR1 SGHAT and CDR2 FQNNGV. V trimming: 4 bases; J trimming: 14 bases; junction bases outside the gene matches: 4. The CDR3 bases are TGTGCCAGCAGCTCCGAACTAGCGGGAGGGTATTTT. It specifies CASSSELAGGYF.

The chain couples TRBV5-1 to TRBJ2-1; D gene ambiguous. Germline CDR1 is SGHRS and CDR2 is YFSETQ. The CDR3 runs 15 residues. The V end lost 5 bases, the J end lost 0 bases, and 12 bases lay between the germline ends. CDR3 bases: TGCGCCAGCAGGGAGCGTTCGAGCTCCTACAATGAGCAGTTCTTC. Residues: CASRERSSSYNEQFF.

V and J are TRBV5-6 and TRBJ2-7; TRBD2 matches at 8 bases. Germline lookup yields CDR1 SGHDT and CDR2 YYEEEE. CDR3 size: 14 residues. J gave up 4 bases and V 4 bases, and 7 bases lay outside the gene matches. In DNA, the CDR3 is TGTGCCAGCAGCCTCCCTAGCGGGCAATACGAGCAGTACTTC. Encoded protein: CASSLPSGQYEQYF.

This clone was found once. The chain is built from TRBV29-1 and TRBJ2-7; TRBD1 might be the D (5 bases). Germline loops: CDR1 SQVTM, CDR2 ANQGSEA. With 0 bases removed from V and 3 bases from J, the gap between germline ends came to 9 bases. This CDR3 region has 13 residues. For the CDR3, the DNA is TGCAGCGTTGAAGATCCAGGGAACTACGAGCAGTACTTC. Translation gives CSVEDPGNYEQYF.

CDR3 residues: CASSLVRRPYGYTF. CDR3 DNA: TGTGCCAGCAGCTTAGTTCGGAGACCTTATGGCTACACCTTC. The V and J genes are TRBV7-9 and TRBJ1-2; D remains unclear. This CDR3 contains 14 residues. The V gene's germline CDR1 is SEHNR and CDR2 FQNEAQ (reference sequence). Between the trimmed V and J ends, which lost 1 base and 5 bases, there was a span of 11 bases.

The rearrangement joins TRBV6-5 to TRBJ2-7; TRBD1 matches at 10 bases. Germline V gene sequence: CDR1 MNHEY, CDR2 SVGAGI. V shed 4 bases, J shed 6 bases, and the junction held 9 bases outside the gene matches. The CDR3 length is 15 residues. CDR3 region: CASSSPGTGAIEQYF. The CDR3 DNA follows: TGTGCCAGCAGTTCCCCCGGGACAGGGGCGATCGAGCAGTACTTC.

The chain links TRBV6-1 to TRBJ1-3, with 8 bases aligning to TRBD1. Per germline, CDR1 MNHNS and CDR2 SASEGT. Unmatched junction bases numbered 2, after V lost 4 bases and J lost 0 bases. The CDR3 is 15 residues long. The DNA for the CDR3 is TGTGCCAGCAGTGGACAGGGGTTCTCTGGAAACACCATATATTTT. It is translated as CASSGQGFSGNTIYF.